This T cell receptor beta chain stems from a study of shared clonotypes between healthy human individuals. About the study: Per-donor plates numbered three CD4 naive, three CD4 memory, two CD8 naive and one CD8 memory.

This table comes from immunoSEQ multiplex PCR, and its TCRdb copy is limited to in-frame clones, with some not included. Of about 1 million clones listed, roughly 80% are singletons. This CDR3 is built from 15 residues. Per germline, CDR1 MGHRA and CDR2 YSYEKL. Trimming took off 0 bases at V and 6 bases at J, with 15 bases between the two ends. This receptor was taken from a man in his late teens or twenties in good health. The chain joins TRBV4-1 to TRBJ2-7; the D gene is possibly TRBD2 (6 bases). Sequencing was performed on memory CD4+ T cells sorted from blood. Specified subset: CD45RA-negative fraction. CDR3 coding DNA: TGCGCCAGCAGCCAAGAGTGGGGGGTCAGCGCCGAGCAGTACTTC. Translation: CASSQEWGVSAEQYF.